The 7 T cell receptor beta chains presented below share a single source sample, sequenced in a study of cytomegalovirus exposure and HLA in healthy donors. A multiplex PCR was run with 60 Vbeta primers and 13 Jbeta primers. The method was immunoSEQ multiplex PCR; TCRdb's version includes in-frame clones alone and lacks a portion of them. In the table there are some 270,000 clones, about 80% of which are singletons. Sequenced input: PBMCs. These receptors were collected from a girl aged 2 to 9 in good health and CMV-seronegative.

CDR3 DNA: TGTGCCAGCAGCCAAGGCTGGTTAGGACTAGCGAGGTATTTT. Translated: CASSQGWLGLARYF. The V call is TRBV4-2, the J call TRBJ2-3, with 9 bases fitting TRBD2. CDR3 length: 14 amino acids. The germline V gene encodes CDR1 LGHNA and CDR2 YNFKEQ. V lost 1 base to trimming and J lost 14 bases; unmatched junction nucleotides: 10.

The chain joins TRBV9 to TRBJ2-5; possibly TRBD2 for D (5 bases). The J call could be wrong; TRBJ2-7 is a better fit for the DNA end. This CDR3 comprises 13 residues. Germline V gives CDR1 SGDLS, CDR2 YYNGEE. The chain's CDR3 is CASSALPAGEQYF. CDR3 nucleotide sequence: TGTGCCAGCAGCGCACTTCCTGCGGGCGAGCAGTACTTC.

The rearrangement links TRBV5-5 to TRBJ2-3, with D possibly matching TRBD1 (5 bases). V lost 0 bases and J 6 bases, leaving 14 bases between the germline ends. The CDR3 has 15 amino acids. The germline V gene has CDR1 SGHKS and CDR2 YYEKEE (reference sequence). The CDR3 DNA reads as TGTGCCAGCAGCTTGGGTAGGGGATATAGTGATACGCAGTATTTT. This codes for CASSLGRGYSDTQYF.

The chain employs TRBV9 and TRBJ2-3; the D is unclear. The CDR3 covers 16 residues. CDR1 is SGDLS and CDR2 is YYNGEE in the germline V gene. V lost 2 bases, J lost 3 bases, and 16 bases lay in between. CDR3 nucleotides: TGTGCCAGCAGCGTCCAACTCACCAACTTAACAGATACGCAGTATTTT. Translation gives CASSVQLTNLTDTQYF.

The chain links TRBV5-6 to TRBJ1-2; 7 nucleotides line up with TRBD1. Germline V gives CDR1 SGHDT, CDR2 YYEEEE. V shed 0 bases and J 8 bases; nucleotides not matched to a gene: 7. The CDR3 is 14 residues long. This chain's CDR3 is CASSLAGGGLGYTF. CDR3 nucleotides: TGTGCCAGCAGCTTGGCGGGAGGGGGCCTGGGCTACACCTTC.

The rearrangement uses TRBV7-2 and TRBJ2-7, with D uncertain. In germline, CDR1 is SGHTA, CDR2 FQGNSA. CDR3 size: 16 residues. Trimming took off 0 bases at V and 1 base at J, with 13 bases between the two ends. The CDR3 loop reads CASSLASTPGSYEQYF. CDR3 sequence (DNA): TGTGCCAGCAGCTTAGCCTCTACTCCGGGTTCCTACGAGCAGTACTTC. Complete variable domain (other parts from reference TRBV7-2 and TRBJ2-7): GAGVSQSPSNKVTEKGKDVELRCDPISGHTALYWYRQSLGQGLEFLIYFQGNSAPDKSGLPSDRFSAERTGGSVSTLTIQRTQQEDSAVYLCASSLASTPGSYEQYFGPGTRLTVT.

This clone was counted once. This sequence joins TRBV18 and TRBJ1-3, with 9 bases that match TRBD1. The CDR3 has 16 residues. The trim removed 3 bases at V and 3 bases at J, leaving 6 bases unmatched. CDR1 is KGHSH and CDR2 is LQKENI in the germline V gene. The CDR3 DNA is TGTGCCAGCTCACCGACAGGGGGAGAAAGTGGAAACACCATATATTTT. This encodes CASSPTGGESGNTIYF.